What follows is one T cell receptor beta chain and its context. This clone's antigen is unknown. A junction boundary mismatches the germline segment, possibly from a read error. Collaborating institutions collected whole blood in K2EDTA tubes following their own protocols. Collaborator samples were shipped for TCRbeta analysis as frozen whole blood, isolated PBMCs, or DNA extracted from either sample type. The immunoSEQ Assay, a bias-controlled multiplex PCR, was used to amplify TCRbeta CDR3 regions from genomic DNA. On the study's bioinformatics: Within the assay, amplification of reference gene primers was used to estimate how many nucleated cells each sample contained. To quantify the absolute abundance of each unique TCRbeta CDR3 rearrangement, sequence reads were collapsed and filtered. For each sample, productive Simpson clonality was calculated by taking the square root of Simpson's diversity index across productive rearrangements. Here the immuneACCESS table is served through TCRdb, limited to in-frame sequences with V and J called. Missing clones are a known gap in these copies; in checked studies unresolved V genes cover under half, and the rest lacks a known reason. V, J and clone size reflect that table, while D and trimming were determined from the DNA. The sample profile shows roughly 230,000 clones; 88% of them were found once. Of the sample, over 0.55% falls within the top ten clones.

The entry originates in a study of blood T cell repertoires in COVID-19 (dated by TCRdb to 2018 to 2021). With respect to the entire study: Samples covering the acute and convalescent phases of COVID-19 were provided by collaborators in the United States, Italy and Spain. The material from the prospective study consisted of cDNA or gDNA derived from T cells, B-cell-depleted T cells, or PBMCs. The dataset comprised deeply sampled blood TCRbeta repertoires from subjects exposed to, actively infected with, or recovered from COVID-19. The repertoires were released in a freely available public database intended as a resource for research on the immune response to SARS-CoV-2. The samples were drawn from the first 160 participants of the ongoing ImmuneRACE study and from over 950 subjects provided by 6 global collaborators. The sample metadata nearly always contained a de-identified subject ID, COVID-19 status, age in years and sex. HLA class I and class II types, where available, came from metadata supplied by the sample provider rather than from assay-based typing.

The paper as a whole reports these results and caveats: The quantity of clinical and demographic metadata differed by source and by participant and was supplied without curation.

This receptor was obtained from a human donor in a cohort sampled during active COVID-19. Sample: peripheral blood.

Here the CDR3 is given as CASPPGQGTPYQQYF. The nucleotides read TGTGCCAGCCCACCGGGACAGGGGACTCCCTACCAGCAGTACTTC. The sequence is built from TRBV19 and TRBJ2-7, with 10 bases aligning to TRBD1. Based on the germline V gene (reference sequence), the CDR1 and CDR2 sequences are LNHDA and SQIVND. Including the terminal cysteine and phenylalanine, the CDR3 comprises 15 residues. The DNA shown is the 45-base CDR3, in frame from base 1.